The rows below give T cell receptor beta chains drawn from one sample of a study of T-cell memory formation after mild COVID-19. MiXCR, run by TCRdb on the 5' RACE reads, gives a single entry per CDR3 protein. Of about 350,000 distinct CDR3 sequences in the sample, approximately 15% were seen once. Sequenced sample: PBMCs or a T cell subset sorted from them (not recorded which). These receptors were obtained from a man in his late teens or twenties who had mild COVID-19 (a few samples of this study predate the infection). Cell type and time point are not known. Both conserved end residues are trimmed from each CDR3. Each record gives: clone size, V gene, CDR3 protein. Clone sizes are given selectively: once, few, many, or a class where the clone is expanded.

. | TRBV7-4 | ASSETGPELQQRDTQY
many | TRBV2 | AGTGTSADTQY
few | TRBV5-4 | ASSQGRSEADTQY
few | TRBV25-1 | ASSEGTRGRTDTQY
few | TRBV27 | ASSSYADSYEQF
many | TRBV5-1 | ASSVGGGEETQY
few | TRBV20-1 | SAADSQDTEAF
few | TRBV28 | ASSLPGFQWGEAF
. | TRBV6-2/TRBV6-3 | ASSYPGPGDGYT
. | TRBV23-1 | ASSQIPGRKETQY
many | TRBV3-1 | ASSLQDAGEAF
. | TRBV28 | ASSYRGDEQY
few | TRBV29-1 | SVEGTGGTDTQY
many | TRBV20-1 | SASLRTGAIHQPQH
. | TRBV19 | ASSFGQVSSYEQY
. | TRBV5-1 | ASSLEGVEEKLF
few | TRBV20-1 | SARATNRTYEQY
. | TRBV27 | ASSPFMMWGGGANVLT
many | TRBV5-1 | ASTPSPNEKLF
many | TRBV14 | ASRRTGEEKLF
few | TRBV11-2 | ASSLDGLEHTGELF
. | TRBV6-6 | AINGGSRSYEQY
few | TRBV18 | ASPVDSGNTDTQY
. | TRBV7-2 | ASTRYLTGNYGYT
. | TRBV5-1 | ASSLRAGPETQY
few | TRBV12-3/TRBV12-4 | ASRRGAFHQGEKLF
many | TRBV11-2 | ASSREGTGTGELF
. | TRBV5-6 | ASSLAWGETQY
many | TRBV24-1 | ATSDSGFQETQY
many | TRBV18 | ASSPQGFDQPQH
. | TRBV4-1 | ASSQPTRNEKLF
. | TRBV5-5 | ASSSGAGSYGYT
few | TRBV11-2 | ASSSPRGYATQY
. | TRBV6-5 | ASSYRGFGDSYNSPLH
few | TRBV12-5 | ASGLSPGLGNTIY
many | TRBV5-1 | ASSHSKYPYEQY
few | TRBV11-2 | ASSRDHNTGELF
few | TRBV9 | ASSGGQAENSPLH
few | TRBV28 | ASSPPGHITGELF
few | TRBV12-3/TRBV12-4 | ASRQTAGDEKLF
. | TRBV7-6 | ASSFSGSSGYGYT
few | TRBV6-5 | ASSYAEGTTFGETQY
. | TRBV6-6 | ASSTRDRWG